The 11 T cell receptor beta chains in this list originate from one sample, sequenced in a study of cytomegalovirus exposure and HLA in healthy donors. The primer mix had 60 Vbeta and 13 Jbeta primers. Profiling relied on immunoSEQ multiplex PCR, and the TCRdb table lists in-frame clones only, not all of them. This sample has about 150,000 clones, with approximately 84% found just once. Sequenced: PBMCs. These receptors were collected from a woman between 18 and 29 years old in good health and CMV-seronegative.

J is TRBJ1-3 and V is TRBV6-5, with 8 bases that match TRBD1. The CDR3 consists of 13 residues. J lost 4 bases, V lost 9 bases, and 5 bases had no gene match. The V gene's germline CDR1 is MNHEY and CDR2 SVGAGI. CDR3 protein: CASRQGSGNTIYF. CDR3 bases: TGTGCCAGTAGACAGGGGTCCGGAAACACCATATATTTT.

The CDR3: CASSPLGGGPGELFF. CDR3 nucleotides: TGTGCCAGCAGCCCGCTCGGGGGGGGCCCCGGGGAGCTGTTTTTT. The rearrangement links TRBV7-9 to TRBJ2-2; 8 nucleotides match TRBD2. Germline V CDR1 and CDR2: SEHNR, FQNEAQ (reference sequence). V lost 5 bases and J lost 6; bases outside the gene matches: 8. The CDR3 is made up of 15 amino acids.

V usage is TRBV4-3 and J usage is TRBJ2-5, with unresolved D. The closer fit of TRBJ2-7 to the DNA end suggests the J call may be wrong. The CDR3 length is 13 residues. The V gene's germline CDR1 is LGHNA and CDR2 YSLEER. CDR3 sequence: CASSQGLYYEQYF. CDR3 DNA: TGCGCCAGCAGCCAAGGCCTATACTACGAGCAGTACTTC.

The chain uses TRBV18 and TRBJ1-2, with 7 positions matching TRBD1. Germline V lookup: CDR1 KGHSH, CDR2 LQKENI. Trimming at V came to 3 bases and at J to 4 bases, leaving 8 bases not matched to a gene. The CDR3 length is 15 residues. The CDR3 spells CASSPRQGTPYGYTF. CDR3 nucleotide sequence: TGTGCCAGCTCACCGCGACAGGGAACGCCCTATGGCTACACCTTC.

V usage is TRBV14 and J usage is TRBJ2-7; no firm D call. The CDR3 length is 12 residues. The ends were cut back, 6 bases at V and 3 bases at J, with 9 bases in the middle. From germline, CDR1 is SGHDN and CDR2 FVKESK. CDR3 protein: CASRGVGYEQYF. As DNA, the CDR3 is TGTGCCAGCAGAGGAGTTGGCTACGAGCAGTACTTC.

The rearrangement links TRBV19 to TRBJ1-1; D gene ambiguous. V was trimmed by 5 bases and J by 1 base, leaving 14 bases between them. Germline V CDR1 and CDR2: LNHDA, SQIVND (reference sequence). The CDR3 has 15 residues. CDR3 loop: CASSLVGGSNTEAFF. The CDR3 DNA follows: TGTGCCAGTAGTCTCGTTGGAGGGTCGAACACTGAAGCTTTCTTT. The variable domain in full, completed from reference TRBV19 and TRBJ1-1, reads DGGITQSPKYLFRKEGQNVTLSCEQNLNHDAMYWYRQDPGQGLRLIYYSQIVNDFQKGDIAEGYSVSREKKESFPLTVTSAQKNPTAFYLCASSLVGGSNTEAFFGQGTRLTVV.

This rearrangement joins TRBV4-3 to TRBJ2-7; D possibly corresponds to TRBD1 (5 bases). The CDR3 is 16 residues long. CDR1 LGHNA and CDR2 YSLEER come from the germline V gene. With 2 bases removed from V and 2 bases from J, the gap between germline ends came to 16 bases. For the CDR3, the DNA is TGCGCCAGCAGCCAAAGTGTAACGGACACAGCCTACGAGCAGTACTTC. It encodes CASSQSVTDTAYEQYF.

The V and J genes are TRBV11-3 and TRBJ2-1; 12 positions agree with TRBD2. Germline values: CDR1 SGHNT, CDR2 YENEEA. The length of the CDR3 is 15 residues. V was clipped by 5 bases and J by 7 bases; unmatched bases: 6. CDR3 sequence (DNA): TGTGCCAGCAGCAACGGACTAGCGGGACGAAATGAGCAGTTCTTC. Protein: CASSNGLAGRNEQFF.

V usage is TRBV5-1 and J usage is TRBJ2-1; D is unresolved. This CDR3 has 15 residues. Trimming took off 0 bases at V and 4 bases at J, with 11 bases between the two ends. The V gene's germline CDR1 is SGHRS and CDR2 YFSETQ. The CDR3 DNA sequence: TGCGCCAGCAGCTTGGGGGCGTCGGCATACAATGAGCAGTTCTTC. Translating it yields CASSLGASAYNEQFF. Using reference TRBV5-1 and TRBJ2-1 for the parts outside the CDR3, the full variable domain is KAGVTQTPRYLIKTRGQQVTLSCSPISGHRSVSWYQQTPGQGLQFLFEYFSETQRNKGNFPGRFSGRQFSNSRSEMNVSTLELGDSALYLCASSLGASAYNEQFFGPGTRLTVL.

This clone was detected once. V and J are TRBV30 and TRBJ2-2; TRBD2 might be the D (5 bases). The CDR3 spans 14 residues. The V gene's germline CDR1 is GTSNPN and CDR2 SVGIG (reference sequence). V was shortened by 4 bases and J by 0 bases, with 9 bases between the two germline ends. The CDR3 loop reads CAWNIGTNTGELFF. Here the CDR3 DNA reads TGTGCCTGGAATATCGGGACGAACACCGGGGAGCTGTTTTTT.

This clone showed up just a few times. This rearrangement joins TRBV7-8 to TRBJ2-5, with 8 bases that match TRBD1. CDR1 and CDR2 from the germline V gene are SGHVS and FQNEAQ. This CDR3 is built from 15 residues. J was trimmed by 3 bases and V by 1 base; bases with no gene match: 4. The CDR3 here is CASSLGGTGEETQYF. CDR3 DNA sequence: TGTGCCAGCAGCTTAGGTGGGACAGGAGAAGAGACCCAGTACTTC.